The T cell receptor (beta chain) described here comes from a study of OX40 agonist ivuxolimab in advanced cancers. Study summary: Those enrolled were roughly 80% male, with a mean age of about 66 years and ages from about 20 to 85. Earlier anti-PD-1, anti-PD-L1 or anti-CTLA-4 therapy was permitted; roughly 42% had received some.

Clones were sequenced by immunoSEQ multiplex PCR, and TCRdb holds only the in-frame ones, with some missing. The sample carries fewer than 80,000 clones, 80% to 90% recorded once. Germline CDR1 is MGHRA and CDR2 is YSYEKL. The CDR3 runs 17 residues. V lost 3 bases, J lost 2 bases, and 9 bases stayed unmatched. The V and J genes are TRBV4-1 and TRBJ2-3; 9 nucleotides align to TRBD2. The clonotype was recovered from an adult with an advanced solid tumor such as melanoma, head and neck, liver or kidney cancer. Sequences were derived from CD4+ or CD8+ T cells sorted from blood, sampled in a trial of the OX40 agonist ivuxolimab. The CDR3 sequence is CASSQEIAGAYTDTQYF. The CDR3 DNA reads TGCGCCAGCAGCCAGGAAATAGCGGGGGCCTACACAGATACGCAGTATTTT.